The 26 T cell receptor beta chains reported below all come from one sample, sequenced in a study of T cells in localized non-small cell lung cancer (dated by TCRdb to about 2020). Preparation of the library involved the immunoSEQ multiplex PCR assay. Drawn from immuneACCESS, this table holds only the in-frame rearrangements with V and J called that TCRdb kept. Clones are partly lost; checked studies trace under half to an unresolved V gene and leave the rest unexplained. For this sample there are about 78,000 clones; about four fifths appear just once. The ten largest clones add up to under 3.5% of the sample. The sequenced sample was peripheral blood, obtained before any cancer treatment. These receptors originate from a man aged 35 to 69 with stage I lung adenocarcinoma.

Sample share makes this clone medium-sized. The chain combines TRBV7-3 with TRBJ1-1, with 7 bases lining up with TRBD1. V lost 4 bases and J lost 3; bases outside the gene matches: 8. This CDR3 spans 15 amino acids. Germline lookup yields CDR1 SGHTA and CDR2 FQGTGA. The chain's CDR3 is CASSSTTGWDTEAFF. In DNA form, the CDR3 reads TGTGCCAGCAGCTCAACGACAGGGTGGGACACTGAAGCTTTCTTT. Complete variable domain (other parts from reference TRBV7-3 and TRBJ1-1): GAGVSQTPSNKVTEKGKYVELRCDPISGHTALYWYRQSLGQGPEFLIYFQGTGAADDSGLPNDRFFAVRPEGSVSTLKIQRTERGDSAVYLCASSSTTGWDTEAFFGQGTRLTVV.

CDR3 region: CASSLERKNIQYF. CDR3 sequence (DNA): TGTGCCAGCAGCTTGGAGAGAAAAAACATTCAGTACTTC. The chain combines TRBV5-6 with TRBJ2-4; D not certain. Germline CDR1 and CDR2: SGHDT and YYEEEE. CDR3 length: 13 amino acids. Trimming shortened V by 0 bases and J by 4 bases, and 5 bases separated the two germline ends.

This clone was seen once. V and J are TRBV7-2 and TRBJ2-1, with 11 bases that match TRBD2. The CDR3 is 15 residues long. Germline lookup yields CDR1 SGHTA and CDR2 FQGNSA. With 3 bases clipped from V and 7 bases from J, the junction kept 5 bases outside the gene matches. This CDR3 reads CASSFIAGGLNEQFF. The CDR3 nucleotides read TGTGCCAGCAGCTTTATAGCGGGGGGGCTTAATGAGCAGTTCTTC.

V usage is TRBV7-8 and J usage is TRBJ2-2; D is ambiguous. Deletions cut 7 bases from V and 3 bases from J, with 12 bases between. Germline CDR1 reads SGHVS; CDR2 reads FQNEAQ. This CDR3 spans 14 amino acids. CDR3 nucleotide sequence: TGTGCCAGCAAGTCCCAAGTCCACACCGGGGAGCTGTTTTTT. It is translated as CASKSQVHTGELFF.

V usage is TRBV11-3 and J usage is TRBJ2-1, with 10 bases identical to TRBD1. The CDR3 contains 15 residues. Germline V gene sequence: CDR1 SGHNT, CDR2 YENEEA. Losses at the gene ends were 5 bases for V and 7 bases for J; bases not matched to a gene: 8. The CDR3 DNA sequence: TGTGCCAGCAGCGCCCAGACAGGGGGCTGGAATGAGCAGTTCTTC. Protein product: CASSAQTGGWNEQFF.

DNA of the CDR3: TGTGCCAGCAGCTTAAGAGGGGGACGGAGCTCCTACGAGCAGTACTTC. This translates into CASSLRGGRSSYEQYF. The chain recombines TRBV11-2 with TRBJ2-7, with a possible D match to TRBD1 (6 bases). Germline V CDR1 and CDR2: SGHAT, FQNNGV. Trimming stripped 2 bases from V and 0 bases from J, with 14 bases between. CDR3 length: 16 amino acids.

In nucleotides, the CDR3 is TGTGCCAGCAGACTAGCGGGAGGCAGCACAGATACGCAGTATTTT. Translating it yields CASRLAGGSTDTQYF. The chain joins TRBV25-1 to TRBJ2-3; TRBD2 matches at 12 bases. V lost 6 bases and J lost 0; bases outside the gene matches: 1. CDR1 is MGHDK, CDR2 SYGVNS, per germline. This CDR3 contains 15 residues.

This rearrangement joins TRBV15 to TRBJ2-5; D gene ambiguous. The CDR3 runs 15 residues. Germline lookup yields CDR1 LNHNV and CDR2 YYDKDF (reference sequence). V lost 1 base to trimming and J lost 1 base, with 10 bases between them. Written as DNA, the CDR3 is TGTGCCACCAGCAGAGCTGGCTTCAGCCAAGAGACCCAGTACTTC. Its translation is CATSRAGFSQETQYF. The full variable domain, rest sourced from reference TRBV15 and TRBJ2-5, is DAMVIQNPRYQVTQFGKPVTLSCSQTLNHNVMYWYQQKSSQAPKLLFHYYDKDFNNEADTPDNFQSRRPNTSFCFLDIRSPGLGDTAMYLCATSRAGFSQETQYFGPGTRLLVL.

This sequence joins TRBV6-6 and TRBJ2-1, with D uncertain. Trimming took 8 bases from V and 7 from J, leaving 9 bases between them. Germline loops: CDR1 MNHNY, CDR2 SVGAGI (reference sequence). This CDR3 has 11 amino acids. This CDR3 reads CASQIYNEQFF. CDR3 sequence (DNA): TGTGCCAGCCAGATTTATAATGAGCAGTTCTTC.

The rearrangement links TRBV11-1 to TRBJ2-7; D is uncertain. The germline V gene has CDR1 SGHAT and CDR2 FQDESV (reference sequence). CDR3 length equals 13 residues. V lost 5 bases to trimming and J lost 3 bases, with 11 bases between them. CDR3 sequence: CASSKGRSYEQYF. As DNA, the CDR3 is TGTGCCAGCAGCAAAGGCCGTAGCTACGAGCAGTACTTC. Combining the CDR3 with reference TRBV11-1 and TRBJ2-7 gives the whole variable domain EAEVAQSPRYKITEKSQAVAFWCDPISGHATLYWYRQILGQGPELLVQFQDESVVDDSQLPKDRFSAERLKGVDSTLKIQPAELGDSAMYLCASSKGRSYEQYFGPGTRLTVT.

The chain couples TRBV19 to TRBJ2-3; TRBD2 matches at 8 bases. V shed 4 bases and J 0 bases; nucleotides not matched to a gene: 3. The CDR3 consists of 15 residues. CDR1 is LNHDA, CDR2 SQIVND, per germline (reference sequence). The CDR3 loop reads CASSSSGISTDTQYF. The CDR3 region has the DNA TGTGCCAGTAGTAGTAGCGGGATTAGCACAGATACGCAGTATTTT. Full variable domain (remainder filled in from reference TRBV19 and TRBJ2-3): DGGITQSPKYLFRKEGQNVTLSCEQNLNHDAMYWYRQDPGQGLRLIYYSQIVNDFQKGDIAEGYSVSREKKESFPLTVTSAQKNPTAFYLCASSSSGISTDTQYFGPGTRLTVL.

A single count supports this clone. This rearrangement joins TRBV5-1 to TRBJ2-2; the D gene is possibly TRBD1 (5 bases). CDR3 length: 14 amino acids. From germline, CDR1 is SGHRS and CDR2 YFSETQ. V shed 8 bases and J shed 0 bases, with 11 bases lying between them. The CDR3 DNA follows: TGCGCCAGTAGGGGATCCCCGAACACCGGGGAGCTGTTTTTT. Encoded protein: CASRGSPNTGELFF.

V and J are TRBV7-9 and TRBJ2-5, with 14 bases identical to TRBD2. J gave up 6 bases and V 2 bases, and 11 bases lay outside the gene matches. CDR3 length equals 18 residues. Germline V gene lookup returns CDR1 SEHNR and CDR2 FQNEAQ (reference sequence). The DNA for the CDR3 is TGTGCCAGCAGCTTACCCATGACTAGCGGGGGGGCCGGGAAGACCCAGTACTTC. It specifies CASSLPMTSGGAGKTQYF.

V usage is TRBV18 and J usage is TRBJ2-2; 10 nucleotides line up with TRBD1. V trimming: 4 bases; J trimming: 4 bases; junction bases outside the gene matches: 3. CDR3 length: 15 residues. Germline CDR1 KGHSH, CDR2 LQKENI. As DNA, the CDR3 is TGTGCCAGCTCACTGGGACAGGGGAGCACCGGGGAGCTGTTTTTT. It is translated as CASSLGQGSTGELFF.

The rearrangement uses TRBV7-9 and TRBJ2-2; D gene uncertain. V lost 7 bases and J lost 6, with 18 bases in between. The germline CDR1 and CDR2 sequences are SEHNR and FQNEAQ (reference sequence). The CDR3 sequence is 15 residues long. The CDR3 sequence: CASTHTNTPAGELFF. Here the CDR3 DNA reads TGTGCCAGCACCCACACCAACACCCCCGCCGGGGAGCTGTTTTTT.

This chain links TRBV7-2 with TRBJ1-1; perhaps TRBD1 as D (5 bases). Germline V lookup: CDR1 SGHTA, CDR2 FQGNSA. The V end was cut by 1 base, the J end by 5 bases, with 14 bases between. The CDR3 has 15 amino acids. The CDR3 spells CASSLEGRAGTEAFF. The DNA for the CDR3 is TGTGCCAGCAGCTTAGAGGGCAGGGCGGGGACTGAAGCTTTCTTT.

V usage is TRBV27 and J usage is TRBJ2-7; TRBD1 is a possible D gene (6 bases). There are 13 residues in the CDR3. V shed 5 bases and J shed 3 bases, with 11 bases lying between them. Germline V gene sequence: CDR1 MNHEY, CDR2 SMNVEV (reference sequence). The CDR3 sequence is CASSRQEYYEQYF. The CDR3 DNA reads as TGTGCCAGCAGTAGACAGGAATACTACGAGCAGTACTTC.

This clone has just a few counts. This sequence joins TRBV2 and TRBJ1-5; 8 bases agree with TRBD1. The ends lost 4 bases at V and 1 base at J; junction bases unmatched: 3. Germline assignment: CDR1 SNHLY and CDR2 FYNNEI. CDR3 length equals 15 residues. The CDR3 DNA sequence: TGTGCCAGCAGTGGGGACAGGTTAAGCAATCAGCCCCAGCATTTT. Translating gives CASSGDRLSNQPQHF.

This rearrangement joins TRBV5-1 to TRBJ2-2; D assignment may be TRBD1 or TRBD2 (6 bases each). The V end lost 6 bases, the J end lost 2 bases, and 11 bases lay between the germline ends. Germline V CDR1 and CDR2: SGHRS, YFSETQ. The CDR3 is 14 residues long. This chain's CDR3 is CASMAGTNTGELFF. The CDR3 bases are TGCGCCAGCATGGCGGGGACAAACACCGGGGAGCTGTTTTTT.

CDR3 bases: TGTGCCAGCAGTGCCCAAGGACTAGCGGCTAGCACAGATACGCAGTATTTT. Translated: CASSAQGLAASTDTQYF. The J gene is TRBJ2-3, the V gene TRBV2; 10 nucleotides line up with TRBD2. Germline V CDR1 and CDR2: SNHLY, FYNNEI. This CDR3 is 17 amino acids long. Unmatched junction bases numbered 7, after V lost 4 bases and J lost 0 bases.

The V call is TRBV29-1, the J call TRBJ1-2; D may be TRBD1 (6 bases). Between the trimmed V and J ends, which lost 5 bases and 8 bases, there was a span of 15 bases. CDR1 SQVTM and CDR2 ANQGSEA come from the germline V gene. The CDR3 covers 12 residues. CDR3 in amino acids: CSVFDRTDGYTF. CDR3 DNA: TGCAGCGTTTTTGACAGGACAGACGGCTACACCTTC.

This chain joins TRBV19 and TRBJ1-5, with 7 positions matching TRBD1. J was trimmed by 0 bases and V by 5 bases; bases with no gene match: 4. Per germline, CDR1 LNHDA and CDR2 SQIVND (reference sequence). The CDR3 length is 15 residues. Here the CDR3 DNA reads TGTGCCAGTAGTTCGGGACAGATTAGCAATCAGCCCCAGCATTTT. This codes for CASSSGQISNQPQHF.

This clone is a singleton in its sample. The chain links TRBV2 to TRBJ2-5; 7 bases match TRBD1. CDR3 length equals 16 residues. Germline V lookup: CDR1 SNHLY, CDR2 FYNNEI. V was pared by 4 bases and J by 4 bases, with 12 bases of the junction left unmatched. CDR3 sequence (DNA): TGTGCCAGCAGTGTCCAGAACAGGGGTGGAAGAGAGACCCAGTACTTC. Protein: CASSVQNRGGRETQYF.

This clone came up once. The chain recombines TRBV6-1 with TRBJ1-2; D possibly corresponds to TRBD1 (6 bases). This CDR3 spans 14 amino acids. Germline CDR1 MNHNS, CDR2 SASEGT. Trimming took off 5 bases at V and 8 bases at J, with 18 bases between the two ends. CDR3 nucleotide sequence: TGTGCCAGCAGTCCTACCTATGGGGGGGCAGGCTACACCTTC. This gives the protein CASSPTYGGAGYTF.

The J gene is TRBJ1-4, the V gene TRBV2; the match to TRBD1 covers 7 bases. The CDR3 is 17 amino acids. J lost 0 bases, V lost 7 bases, and 11 bases had no gene match. CDR1 is SNHLY and CDR2 is FYNNEI in the germline V gene. The CDR3 loop is CASTRQGLLSTNEKLFF. The DNA of the CDR3 is TGTGCCAGCACCCGACAGGGCCTTCTTTCAACTAATGAAAAACTGTTTTTT.

The V gene is TRBV10-2, the J gene TRBJ2-4; tentative D call: TRBD2 (5 bases). The CDR3 is made up of 16 amino acids. Trimming took 3 bases from V and 4 from J, leaving 16 bases between them. In germline, CDR1 is WSHSY, CDR2 SAAADI. The CDR3 region is CASSDPGIPRKNIQYF. The DNA of the CDR3 is TGCGCCAGCAGTGACCCGGGGATCCCTAGAAAAAACATTCAGTACTTC.